The TCR beta chain described here comes from a study of cytomegalovirus exposure and HLA in healthy donors. Across the whole study: Both the 95 to 150 validation repertoires and the 600 to 750 first-cohort repertoires used the same platform, as reported by a later analysis.

As for this clone: What it binds is unknown.

Measured with immunoSEQ multiplex PCR; TCRdb has only the in-frame clones, and not every one. The sample holds about 150,000 clones, 85% to 90% seen once. V lost 0 bases to trimming and J lost 4 bases; unmatched junction nucleotides: 7. This CDR3 is built from 17 residues. Germline-derived CDR1 and CDR2 are SGHRS and YFSETQ. Findings and limits, study-wide: The dataset shows that most TCR sequences were rare, while some public TCRs occurred in many donors.

The TCR originated in a man aged 18 to 29 in good health and CMV-seronegative. Input material: PBMCs. The chain links TRBV5-1 to TRBJ2-1; 10 positions match TRBD1. In DNA, the CDR3 is TGCGCCAGCAGCTTGGATGGGACAGGGGTTGGGTACAATGAGCAGTTCTTC. This gives the protein CASSLDGTGVGYNEQFF.